This T cell receptor (beta chain) was documented in a study of T-cell reconstitution after alpha-beta-depleted transplantation in children. Study results and limitations: Reportedly, roughly two months post-transplant, alpha-beta T cells arose from several hundred expanded graft clones. Recipient T cells and thymic progenitors that survived were the source of the high TCRbeta diversity seen at day 60 in some patients. The main origin of T-cell counts and diversity one year after transplant was newly produced T cells.

Deletions cut 8 bases from V and 2 bases from J, with 16 bases between. The germline CDR1 and CDR2 sequences are KGHSH and LQKENI. This CDR3 has 14 amino acids. This clonotype has a handful of counts. Its cognate antigen is unknown. Unique molecular identifiers were used in preparing the TCRbeta library. TCRdb reanalysed the PCR reads using MiXCR and keeps one entry per CDR3 protein. In the table there are about 1,000,000 distinct CDR3 sequences, under 30% of which are singletons. Sample: PBMCs, mostly from graft donor cells, taken 360 days after TCRalphabeta/CD19-depleted stem cell transplant. The chain joins TRBV18 to TRBJ2-7; D remains unclear. The clonotype was recovered from a boy in the first two years of life who had a stem cell transplant for SCID, so the T cells may come from the graft donor. CDR3 sequence (DNA): TGTGCCAGCGCTGGCCAAGGCGGCCCCTACGAGCAGTACTTC. Its translation is CASAGQGGPYEQYF.